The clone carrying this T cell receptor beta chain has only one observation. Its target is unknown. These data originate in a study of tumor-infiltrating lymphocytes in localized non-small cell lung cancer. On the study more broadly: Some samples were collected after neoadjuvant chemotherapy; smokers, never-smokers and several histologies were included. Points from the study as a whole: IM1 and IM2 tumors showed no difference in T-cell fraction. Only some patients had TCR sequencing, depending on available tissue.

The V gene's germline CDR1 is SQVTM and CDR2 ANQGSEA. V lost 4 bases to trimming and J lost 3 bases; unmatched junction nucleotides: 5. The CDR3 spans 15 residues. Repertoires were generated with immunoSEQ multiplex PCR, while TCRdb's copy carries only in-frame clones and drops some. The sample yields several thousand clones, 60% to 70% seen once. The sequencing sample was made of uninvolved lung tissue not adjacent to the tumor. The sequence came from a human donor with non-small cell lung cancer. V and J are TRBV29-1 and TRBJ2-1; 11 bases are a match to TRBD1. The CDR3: CSVGTGTGGYNEQFF. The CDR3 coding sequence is TGCAGCGTTGGAACCGGGACAGGGGGCTACAATGAGCAGTTCTTC.